A selection of T cell receptor beta chains follows, all from one sample in a study of prognosis after radiotherapy for stage I lung cancer. One entry per CDR3 protein results from TCRdb running MiXCR on the multiplex PCR reads. The sample lists 12,000 to 15,000 distinct CDR3 sequences; around 35% were seen once. This material consisted of PBMCs, taken before or after stereotactic body radiation therapy (not recorded which). Receptors were obtained from a donor over 45 with non-small cell lung cancer. Both conserved end residues are part of each CDR3. D genes are given only for firm matches. Expanded clones get a size class; other rows say once, few or many, or leave the size out.

>TRBJ1-2|NA|TRBV20-1|NA
TGCAGTGCCAGCTCCATGATCATCGCGAATGGCTACACCTTC
CSASSMIIANGYTF
>TRBJ2-6|NA|TRBV7-9|many
TGTGCCAGCAGCAACACTGGGGCCAACGTCCTGACTTTC
CASSNTGANVLTF
>TRBJ2-7|TRBD1|TRBV7-8|many
TGTGCCAGCAGCTTAGAAGGACAGGGGGTTGGCGAGCAGTACTTC
CASSLEGQGVGEQYF
>TRBJ1-5|NA|TRBV4-1|many
TGCGCCAGCAGCCAAGACTTTTACGGGAATCAGCCCCAGCATTTT
CASSQDFYGNQPQHF
>TRBJ1-2|NA|TRBV19|NA
TGTGCCAGTACCCAAGGCAGGCCTGAGGATGGCAACACCTTC
CASTQGRPEDGNTF
>TRBJ1-1|TRBD1|TRBV19|many
TGTGCCAGTAGTATAGATCTTGCAGGGGGCACTGAAGCTTTCTTT
CASSIDLAGGTEAFF
>TRBJ1-4|NA|TRBV5-1|many
TGCGCCAGCAGCTTGGGCGAGTCTTGGGCTAATGAAAAACTGTTTTTT
CASSLGESWANEKLFF
>TRBJ1-5|TRBD1|TRBV2|NA
TGTGCCAGCAGGGACAGGCTCGCTCAGCCCCAGCATTTT
CASRDRLAQPQHF
>TRBJ2-1|TRBD1|TRBV2|many
TGTGCCAGCAGTGCGGCGGGACAGGGGTTCGATGAGCAGTTCTTC
CASSAAGQGFDEQFF
>TRBJ1-1|TRBD1|TRBV6-1|many
TGTGCCAGCAGAGTCAACAGGGGCGCTGAAGCTTTCTTT
CASRVNRGAEAFF
>TRBJ1-4|TRBD1|TRBV20-1|many
TGCAGTGCTGGGTCTCCCGGACAGGGCGAGGAAAAACTGTTTTTT
CSAGSPGQGEEKLFF
>TRBJ2-1|NA|TRBV7-3|many
TGTGCCAGCAGCTTAACCCTTAGTAGCAATGAGCAGTTCTTC
CASSLTLSSNEQFF
>TRBJ2-1|NA|TRBV6-2/TRBV6-3|NA
TGTGCCAGCAGAACACTATCGGATGAGCAGTTCTTC
CASRTLSDEQFF
>TRBJ1-2|TRBD1|TRBV19|once
TGTGCCAGTAGTATGCACAGGGGGCTGTGCTATGGCTACACCTTC
CASSMHRGLCYGYTF
>TRBJ2-7|TRBD1|TRBV4-1|many
TGCGCCAGCAGCCAAAACCCGACAGGGGGCGGCCACGAGCAGTACTTC
CASSQNPTGGGHEQYF
>TRBJ2-1|TRBD2|TRBV7-3|many
TGTGCCAGCAGCCTACTAGCGGGAGATTTCAATGAGCAGTTCTTC
CASSLLAGDFNEQFF
>TRBJ2-7|TRBD2|TRBV28|NA
TGTGCCAGCAGTTTCCCGGGGGGGCCCGAGCAGTACTTC
CASSFPGGPEQYF
>TRBJ1-1|NA|TRBV15|many
TGTGCCACCAGCAGAGACCTGAACACTGAAGCTTTCTTT
CATSRDLNTEAFF
>TRBJ1-2|NA|TRBV19|medium-sized
TGTGCCAGTAGCAAAGGGGTGACAAGTGCCGTCTATGGCTACACCTTC
CASSKGVTSAVYGYTF
>TRBJ2-2|NA|TRBV3-1|NA
TGTGCCAGCAGCCAAGTCAAGGGGCTGGCTGGGGAGCTGTTTTTT
CASSQVKGLAGELFF
>TRBJ1-2|NA|TRBV7-6|NA
TGTGCCAGCAGCGCAGGACAGCTTTATGGCTACACCTTC
CASSAGQLYGYTF
>TRBJ1-6|TRBD1|TRBV4-2|medium-sized
TGTGCCAGCAGCCACCTACGACAGGGGAATAATTCACCCCTCCACTTT
CASSHLRQGNNSPLHF
>TRBJ2-2|NA|TRBV6-2/TRBV6-3|NA
TGTGCCAGCAGTCTACAGGTGGTGAACACCTGGGAGCTGTTTTTT
CASSLQVVNTWELFF